Below are 19 T cell receptor beta chains sequenced from a single sample in a study of PD-L1 blockade in urothelial cancer. Produced via immunoSEQ multiplex PCR; TCRdb's table is partial and in-frame only. The repertoire consists of 100,000 to 150,000 clones, with about 82% occurring once and the leading ten covering 2% to 3%. Sample time point: peripheral blood 6 weeks after treatment start. The material sequenced was PBMCs, taken around atezolizumab (anti-PD-L1) treatment. The source is a man in his forties or fifties with urothelial cancer.

This clone showed up just a few times. CDR3 in amino acids: CASSYNRGQYEQYF. The CDR3 region has the DNA TGTGCCAGCAGTTACAACAGGGGGCAATACGAGCAGTACTTC. The V and J genes are TRBV6-5 and TRBJ2-7; the match to TRBD1 covers 9 bases. V was pared by 2 bases and J by 4 bases, with 3 bases of the junction left unmatched. The CDR3 covers 14 residues. The germline V gene encodes CDR1 MNHEY and CDR2 SVGAGI.

The chain has TRBV18 and TRBJ2-5, with TRBD2 matching 10 bases. V lost 4 bases to trimming and J lost 7 bases; unmatched junction nucleotides: 9. Germline CDR1 and CDR2: KGHSH and LQKENI. This CDR3 is 15 amino acids long. DNA for the CDR3: TGTGCCAGCTCACAAGGACTAGCGGCAAGGGGGACCCAGTACTTC. Its translation: CASSQGLAARGTQYF.

The chain is built from TRBV30 and TRBJ2-1; D possibly corresponds to TRBD2 (5 bases). Trimming took off 2 bases at V and 15 bases at J, with 17 bases between the two ends. Germline V gives CDR1 GTSNPN, CDR2 SVGIG (reference sequence). This CDR3 has 12 amino acids. CDR3 in amino acids: CAWSPLAERVFF. The CDR3 bases are TGTGCCTGGAGTCCTCTAGCAGAACGGGTGTTCTTC. The variable domain in full, with the rest retrieved from reference TRBV30 and TRBJ2-1, is SQTIHQWPATLVQPVGSPLSLECTVEGTSNPNLYWYRQAAGRGLQLLFYSVGIGQISSEVPQNLSASRPQDRQFILSSKKLLLSDSGFYLCAWSPLAERVFFGPGTRLTVL.

This sequence joins TRBV6-1 and TRBJ1-5; D not certain. V was clipped by 1 base and J by 2 bases, with 12 bases between them. The CDR3 is 16 residues long. Germline assignment: CDR1 MNHNS and CDR2 SASEGT. Here the CDR3 reads CASSEEVTTGNQPQHF. CDR3 bases: TGTGCCAGCAGTGAAGAGGTGACAACGGGCAATCAGCCCCAGCATTTT.

This chain links TRBV10-1 with TRBJ2-3, with D possibly TRBD2 on 6 matching bases. Trimming pared 3 bases from V and 0 bases from J, leaving 10 bases between. The CDR3 is 15 amino acids. CDR1 and CDR2 (germline): WNHNN, SYGVQD (reference sequence). CDR3 sequence: CASSESRGSTDTQYF. DNA of the CDR3: TGCGCCAGCAGTGAATCGCGGGGAAGCACAGATACGCAGTATTTT.

The V and J genes are TRBV4-1 and TRBJ2-7; D may be TRBD1 (6 bases). Germline V gene sequence: CDR1 MGHRA, CDR2 YSYEKL. This CDR3 is 16 amino acids long. The V and J ends lost 1 base and 6 bases respectively, with 19 bases between them. The DNA of the CDR3 is TGCGCCAGCAGCCAAGGGGGTCAGGGGCGCGTTTCCGAGCAGTACTTC. Its protein is CASSQGGQGRVSEQYF.

The rearrangement links TRBV21-1 to TRBJ2-1; TRBD1, the D gene given by the table, was not confirmed from the DNA. TRBV21-1 is a listed pseudogene. The CDR3 is made up of 14 amino acids. The CDR3 DNA is TGTGCCAGCAGCCCCCATGGGACAAACAATGAGCAGTTCTTC. It specifies CASSPHGTNNEQFF.

This chain uses TRBV28 with TRBJ2-7, with 15 bases matching TRBD2. The germline gives CDR1 MDHEN, CDR2 SYDVKM. This CDR3 comprises 19 residues. J gave up 4 bases and V 2 bases, and 12 bases lay outside the gene matches. The CDR3 protein is CASSLKGLAGGLGAYEQYF. Here the CDR3 DNA reads TGTGCCAGCAGTTTAAAAGGACTAGCGGGAGGGCTGGGGGCTTACGAGCAGTACTTC.

This sequence joins TRBV30 and TRBJ2-7; D remains ambiguous. This CDR3 spans 14 amino acids. CDR1 is GTSNPN and CDR2 is SVGIG in the germline V gene (reference sequence). Trimming shortened V by 0 bases and J by 4 bases, and 13 bases separated the two germline ends. The CDR3 coding sequence is TGTGCCTGGAGTGTTTCGGAGACTTCTTACGAGCAGTACTTC. Residues: CAWSVSETSYEQYF.

J is TRBJ2-1 and V is TRBV5-1, with 9 bases aligning to TRBD2. The CDR3 covers 16 residues. Trimming at V came to 2 bases and at J to 5 bases, leaving 8 bases not matched to a gene. Germline CDR1 and CDR2: SGHRS and YFSETQ. CDR3 in DNA: TGCGCCAGCAGCTTAACGACTAGCGGAGGGGACAATGAGCAGTTCTTC. This gives the protein CASSLTTSGGDNEQFF.

The chain uses TRBV19 and TRBJ2-7, with 11 bases matching TRBD1. The CDR3 is made up of 18 amino acids. Losses at the gene ends were 5 bases for V and 5 bases for J; bases not matched to a gene: 17. Per germline, CDR1 LNHDA and CDR2 SQIVND (reference sequence). DNA of the CDR3: TGTGCCAGTAGTTCCCGGGACAGGGGGATTGAACGGCTCGACGAGCAGTACTTC. This encodes CASSSRDRGIERLDEQYF.

The chain employs TRBV7-2 and TRBJ2-2; D is perhaps TRBD2 (6 bases). The CDR3 spans 15 residues. Germline CDR1 and CDR2: SGHTA and FQGNSA. V gave up 2 bases and J gave up 0 bases, with 7 bases separating them. The CDR3 is CASSLRRANTGELFF. Written as DNA, the CDR3 is TGTGCCAGCAGCTTACGGAGGGCGAACACCGGGGAGCTGTTTTTT. Complete variable domain (other parts from reference TRBV7-2 and TRBJ2-2): GAGVSQSPSNKVTEKGKDVELRCDPISGHTALYWYRQSLGQGLEFLIYFQGNSAPDKSGLPSDRFSAERTGGSVSTLTIQRTQQEDSAVYLCASSLRRANTGELFFGEGSRLTVL.

The V gene is TRBV28, the J gene TRBJ1-5, with D unresolved. The CDR3 covers 15 residues. Germline V CDR1 and CDR2: MDHEN, SYDVKM. Between the trimmed V and J ends, which lost 6 bases and 2 bases, there was a span of 14 bases. This CDR3 reads CASSLRGSGNQPQHF. CDR3 nucleotide sequence: TGTGCCAGCAGCCTTCGGGGAAGTGGCAATCAGCCCCAGCATTTT. Supplemented by reference TRBV28 and TRBJ1-5, the full variable domain reads DVKVTQSSRYLVKRTGEKVFLECVQDMDHENMFWYRQDPGLGLRLIYFSYDVKMKEKGDIPEGYSVSREKKERFSLILESASTNQTSMYLCASSLRGSGNQPQHFGDGTRLSIL.

The CDR3 coding sequence is TGCGCCAGCAGCTTCAGCTCTTCAAGGGGTACCTCTGGAAACACCATATATTTT. It specifies CASSFSSSRGTSGNTIYF. The rearrangement links TRBV5-1 to TRBJ1-3; D may be TRBD1 (5 bases). The CDR3 is 18 residues long. Trimming removed 2 bases from V and 0 bases from J, with 18 bases in between. Germline values: CDR1 SGHRS, CDR2 YFSETQ.

The V gene is TRBV11-2, the J gene TRBJ2-3; TRBD2 matches 11 bases. The CDR3 extends over 15 amino acids. The V and J ends lost 7 bases and 5 bases, in that order; junction bases with no gene match: 8. Germline V lookup: CDR1 SGHAT, CDR2 FQNNGV. CDR3 in DNA: TGTGCCAGCAAACTAGCGGGAGTTTCGTTAGATACGCAGTATTTT. As protein: CASKLAGVSLDTQYF.

V is TRBV6-6 and J is TRBJ2-5; perhaps TRBD1 as D (6 bases). The germline V gene has CDR1 MNHNY and CDR2 SVGAGI (reference sequence). V lost 0 bases and J 2 bases, leaving 10 bases between the germline ends. CDR3 length equals 15 residues. The CDR3 spells CASSYSLGGQETQYF. In DNA, the CDR3 is TGTGCCAGCAGTTACTCGTTAGGGGGACAAGAGACCCAGTACTTC.

The chain links TRBV6-6 to TRBJ1-3; D unclear. Between the trimmed V and J ends, which lost 0 bases and 1 base, there was a span of 7 bases. Germline lookup yields CDR1 MNHNY and CDR2 SVGAGI (reference sequence). The CDR3 has 15 residues. The CDR3, as DNA: TGTGCCAGCAGTTACTCGTTTCAGTCTGGAAACACCATATATTTT. Translated, it gives CASSYSFQSGNTIYF.

The chain employs TRBV28 and TRBJ1-2, with D hard to call. V was pared by 7 bases and J by 4 bases, with 13 bases between. Germline assignment: CDR1 MDHEN and CDR2 SYDVKM. The CDR3 is made up of 13 amino acids. This chain's CDR3 is CASNWAPLYGYTF. The CDR3 DNA reads TGTGCCAGCAACTGGGCTCCCCTCTATGGCTACACCTTC.

The J gene is TRBJ2-1, the V gene TRBV4-1; perhaps TRBD2 as D (6 bases). Germline CDR1 and CDR2: MGHRA and YSYEKL. The CDR3 totals 15 residues. The V gene lost 2 bases and the J gene lost 4 bases, with 12 bases spanning the gap. CDR3 bases: TGCGCCAGCAGCCAATTACTAGCAGAGTACAATGAGCAGTTCTTC. Translated, it gives CASSQLLAEYNEQFF.